The 26 T cell receptor beta chains below all came from one sample that was sequenced in a study of PD-L1 blockade in urothelial cancer. Documented time point: pretreatment peripheral blood. The method was immunoSEQ multiplex PCR; TCRdb's version includes in-frame clones alone and lacks a portion of them. In the table there are some 45,000 clones, 80% of which are singletons. Sequences were derived from PBMCs, sampled around atezolizumab (anti-PD-L1) treatment. The receptor source for this set is a man between 60 and 75 years old with urothelial cancer.

This rearrangement joins TRBV29-1 to TRBJ2-5; D remains unclear. CDR3 size: 13 residues. V was shortened by 0 bases and J by 11 bases, with 16 bases between the two germline ends. CDR1 and CDR2 from the germline V gene are SQVTM and ANQGSEA. The CDR3 loop reads CSVEDGRDTHQYF. The CDR3 DNA follows: TGCAGCGTTGAAGATGGTAGAGACACGCATCAGTACTTC.

J is TRBJ1-3 and V is TRBV5-1; D is possibly TRBD1 (6 bases). The CDR3 runs to 16 residues. Trimming removed 0 bases at V and 5 bases at J, with 15 bases between. Germline CDR1 SGHRS, CDR2 YFSETQ. CDR3 bases: TGCGCCAGCAGCTTGGTAGGGGGGGCAAAGAGAAACACCATATATTTT. It specifies CASSLVGGAKRNTIYF.

The chain joins TRBV6-4 to TRBJ2-1, with D possibly matching TRBD1 (6 bases). CDR1 is MRHNA, CDR2 SNTAGT, per germline. The CDR3 totals 16 residues. V shed 2 bases and J shed 3 bases, with 14 bases lying between them. The CDR3 nucleotides are TGTGCCAGCAGTGACACATTCACAGGGTACTACAATGAGCAGTTCTTC. It is translated as CASSDTFTGYYNEQFF.

This clone has a handful of counts. The chain links TRBV7-2 to TRBJ2-7; D ambiguous. Between the trimmed V and J ends, which lost 5 bases and 2 bases, there was a span of 10 bases. The CDR3 is made up of 13 amino acids. Germline loops: CDR1 SGHTA, CDR2 FQGNSA. CDR3 DNA sequence: TGTGCCAGCAGCCAAAGAGGAGCCTACGAGCAGTACTTC. It specifies CASSQRGAYEQYF.

This clone was observed a handful of times. The chain is built from TRBV5-1 and TRBJ2-1; 11 positions match TRBD2. The CDR3 has 16 amino acids. V trimming: 2 bases; J trimming: 7 bases; junction bases outside the gene matches: 8. Germline values: CDR1 SGHRS, CDR2 YFSETQ. The CDR3 sequence is CASSFLSGGAANEQFF. For the CDR3, the DNA is TGCGCCAGCAGCTTCCTTAGCGGGGGGGCGGCAAATGAGCAGTTCTTC.

The rearrangement uses TRBV27 and TRBJ2-1, with D possibly matching TRBD2 (5 bases). Per germline, CDR1 MNHEY and CDR2 SMNVEV (reference sequence). CDR3 length: 13 amino acids. With 6 bases removed from V and 6 bases from J, the gap between germline ends came to 12 bases. CDR3 coding DNA: TGTGCCAGCAGGCTTGGAGGAGGCAATGAGCAGTTCTTC. Translated, it gives CASRLGGGNEQFF.

The V gene is TRBV5-8, the J gene TRBJ2-5; TRBD1 aligns across 7 bases. V dropped 0 bases and J dropped 4; count of bases not matched to a gene: 3. The CDR3 loop spans 14 amino acids. Germline CDR1 is SGHTS and CDR2 is YDEGEE. The CDR3 bases are TGTGCCAGCAGCTTGGGGACAGGCAGAGAGACCCAGTACTTC. Translated, it gives CASSLGTGRETQYF.

This rearrangement joins TRBV19 to TRBJ2-6; TRBD1 matches at 9 bases. V shed 6 bases and J 1 base; nucleotides not matched to a gene: 7. The CDR3 length is 17 residues. The V gene's germline CDR1 is LNHDA and CDR2 SQIVND (reference sequence). CDR3 nucleotides: TGTGCCAGTAGCCCCGGGACAGGGCTTTCTGGGGCCAACGTCCTGACTTTC. It encodes CASSPGTGLSGANVLTF.

V and J are TRBV5-1 and TRBJ1-1, with D possibly TRBD1 on 6 matching bases. The germline V gene has CDR1 SGHRS and CDR2 YFSETQ. The CDR3 sequence is 14 residues long. With 4 bases removed from V and 11 bases from J, the gap between germline ends came to 21 bases. The CDR3 spells CASSVGKGHRGAFF. In DNA form, the CDR3 reads TGCGCCAGCAGCGTCGGTAAGGGACACAGAGGGGCTTTCTTT. Supplemented by reference TRBV5-1 and TRBJ1-1, the full variable domain reads KAGVTQTPRYLIKTRGQQVTLSCSPISGHRSVSWYQQTPGQGLQFLFEYFSETQRNKGNFPGRFSGRQFSNSRSEMNVSTLELGDSALYLCASSVGKGHRGAFFGQGTRLTVV.

This rearrangement joins TRBV28 to TRBJ2-7; possibly TRBD2 for D (5 bases). Germline lookup yields CDR1 MDHEN and CDR2 SYDVKM. Trimming shortened V by 6 bases and J by 2 bases, and 20 bases separated the two germline ends. The CDR3 is 16 residues long. The CDR3 nucleotides are TGTGCCAGCAGCCCTTCCTCGTCCCCCGGGGCCTACGAGCAGTACTTC. It translates to CASSPSSSPGAYEQYF. Full variable domain (missing parts from reference TRBV28 and TRBJ2-7): DVKVTQSSRYLVKRTGEKVFLECVQDMDHENMFWYRQDPGLGLRLIYFSYDVKMKEKGDIPEGYSVSREKKERFSLILESASTNQTSMYLCASSPSSSPGAYEQYFGPGTRLTVT.

The chain carries TRBV7-2 and TRBJ1-2, with D perhaps matching TRBD1 (5 bases). Germline V CDR1 and CDR2: SGHTA, FQGNSA. The CDR3 sequence is 14 residues long. Trimming shortened V by 8 bases and J by 5 bases, and 18 bases separated the two germline ends. The CDR3: CASAKDTTVYGYTF. CDR3 coding DNA: TGTGCCAGCGCCAAGGACACCACGGTTTATGGCTACACCTTC.

The chain is built from TRBV7-2 and TRBJ2-2; TRBD2 is a possible D gene (5 bases). The CDR3 covers 15 residues. V was shortened by 4 bases and J by 6 bases, with 15 bases between the two germline ends. Looked up from germline, CDR1 is SGHTA and CDR2 is FQGNSA. The CDR3 loop is CASSSPVLASGELFF. In DNA form, the CDR3 reads TGTGCCAGCAGCTCCCCCGTCCTAGCCTCCGGGGAGCTGTTTTTT.

A few counts support this clone. This rearrangement joins TRBV10-1 to TRBJ1-2, with a tentative D call TRBD1 (6 bases). V lost 8 bases and J lost 7, with 23 bases in between. This CDR3 comprises 15 residues. CDR1 WNHNN and CDR2 SYGVQD come from the germline V gene (reference sequence). CDR3 bases: TGCGCCAGCCCCGGCCACTCGACAGGATGGGGTGGCTACACCTTC. It encodes CASPGHSTGWGGYTF.

This chain links TRBV5-6 with TRBJ1-5; 9 positions match TRBD1. The CDR3 has 16 residues. Germline CDR1 and CDR2: SGHDT and YYEEEE. V shed 4 bases, J shed 6 bases, and the junction held 11 bases outside the gene matches. In nucleotides, the CDR3 is TGTGCCAGCAGCCAACAGGGGGCGCCTTCCCGTCAGCCCCAGCATTTT. Translated, it gives CASSQQGAPSRQPQHF. The variable domain in full, completed from reference TRBV5-6 and TRBJ1-5, reads DAGVTQSPTHLIKTRGQQVTLRCSPKSGHDTVSWYQQALGQGPQFIFQYYEEEERQRGNFPDRFSGHQFPNYSSELNVNALLLGDSALYLCASSQQGAPSRQPQHFGDGTRLSIL.

This clone was seen a handful of times. This chain connects TRBV9 to TRBJ2-2; D is uncertain. CDR3 size: 14 residues. Germline lookup yields CDR1 SGDLS and CDR2 YYNGEE. V lost 0 bases and J 3 bases, leaving 6 bases between the germline ends. For the CDR3, the DNA is TGTGCCAGCAGCGTAGTTCCGGACACCGGGGAGCTGTTTTTT. This sequence encodes CASSVVPDTGELFF. Together with reference TRBV9 and TRBJ2-2, the CDR3 gives the full variable domain: DSGVTQTPKHLITATGQRVTLRCSPRSGDLSVYWYQQSLDQGLQFLIQYYNGEERAKGNILERFSAQQFPDLHSELNLSSLELGDSALYFCASSVVPDTGELFFGEGSRLTVL.

The chain is built from TRBV11-2 and TRBJ2-5; 7 bases map to TRBD2. This CDR3 has 15 amino acids. Germline V gives CDR1 SGHAT, CDR2 FQNNGV. The V segment lost 5 bases and the J segment 5 bases; nucleotides outside the gene matches: 11. As DNA, the CDR3 is TGTGCCAGCAGCCCGCCCTGGACTAGTGTGGAGACCCAGTACTTC. This sequence encodes CASSPPWTSVETQYF.

This chain connects TRBV7-9 to TRBJ1-2; D might be TRBD1 (5 bases). Trimming left V 6 bases short and J 4 bases short, with 12 bases between. Germline V lookup: CDR1 SEHNR, CDR2 FQNEAQ (reference sequence). CDR3 length: 13 residues. CDR3 sequence (DNA): TGTGCCAGCAGTTCGGACAACTTCTATGGCTACACCTTC. This gives the protein CASSSDNFYGYTF.

The V call is TRBV28, the J call TRBJ2-4; 9 nucleotides align to TRBD1. J gave up 0 bases and V 11 bases, and 8 bases lay outside the gene matches. CDR1 and CDR2 from the germline V gene are MDHEN and SYDVKM. This CDR3 has 15 amino acids. The CDR3 nucleotides are TGTGCCGCGGCCGGGACAGGGCGAGCCAAAAACATTCAGTACTTC. Translated, it gives CAAAGTGRAKNIQYF.

The chain has TRBV28 and TRBJ2-1, with TRBD1 matching 7 bases. Germline CDR1 is MDHEN and CDR2 is SYDVKM. The CDR3 contains 14 residues. J lost 6 bases, V lost 7 bases, and 9 bases had no gene match. CDR3 coding DNA: TGTGCCAGCATTCTGACCCGGGACAGCAATGAGCAGTTCTTC. This codes for CASILTRDSNEQFF.

The chain combines TRBV7-9 with TRBJ1-1, with D unclear. Germline-derived CDR1 and CDR2 are SEHNR and FQNEAQ (reference sequence). V lost 6 bases and J lost 1, with 12 bases in between. The CDR3 extends over 14 amino acids. CDR3 nucleotide sequence: TGTGCCAGCAGTTCCAGTGGGCAGAACACTGAAGCTTTCTTT. Encoded protein: CASSSSGQNTEAFF.

The rearrangement joins TRBV1 to TRBJ2-5; the table calls TRBD2, which could not be checked here. TRBV1 is listed as a pseudogene. The CDR3 runs to 16 residues. CDR3 loop: CTSSQGLAGGPETQYF. The CDR3 coding sequence is TGCACCAGCAGCCAAGGACTAGCGGGGGGGCCGGAGACCCAGTACTTC.

In this sample, this clone turned up a few times. The J gene is TRBJ2-4, the V gene TRBV18, with 7 bases aligning to TRBD1. This CDR3 has 13 residues. Germline-derived CDR1 and CDR2 are KGHSH and LQKENI. V shed 10 bases, J shed 1 base, and the junction held 4 bases outside the gene matches. The CDR3 nucleotides read TGTGCCACCACAGGGGAGGCCAAAAACATTCAGTACTTC. It translates to CATTGEAKNIQYF. Full variable domain (rest looked up from reference TRBV18 and TRBJ2-4): NAGVMQNPRHLVRRRGQEARLRCSPMKGHSHVYWYRQLPEEGLKFMVYLQKENIIDESGMPKERFSAEFPKEGPSILRIQQVVRGDSAAYFCATTGEAKNIQYFGAGTRLSVL.

This clone was observed once. V and J are TRBV6-5 and TRBJ2-7, with D possibly matching TRBD2 (7 bases). Germline V gene sequence: CDR1 MNHEY, CDR2 SVGAGI. V lost 9 bases and J 7 bases, leaving 13 bases between the germline ends. This CDR3 region has 11 residues. The CDR3: CARGGAGEQYF. The CDR3 DNA reads TGTGCCAGGGGGGGGGCGGGGGAGCAGTACTTC.

J is TRBJ1-1 and V is TRBV7-8, with 8 bases identical to TRBD1. The V gene's germline CDR1 is SGHVS and CDR2 FQNEAQ. This CDR3 has 18 amino acids. J gave up 5 bases and V 1 base, and 15 bases lay outside the gene matches. For the CDR3, the DNA is TGTGCCAGCAGCTTAGGAGGGGCCCGACAGGGGTGGGTGACTGAAGCTTTCTTT. Translation: CASSLGGARQGWVTEAFF.

The chain's CDR3 is CAISGGTGNNQPQHF. The CDR3 DNA sequence: TGTGCCATCAGTGGTGGGACAGGGAACAATCAGCCCCAGCATTTT. J is TRBJ1-5 and V is TRBV10-3; TRBD1 matches at 9 bases. CDR1 is ENHRY and CDR2 is SYGVKD in the germline V gene. With 4 bases clipped from V and 3 bases from J, the junction kept 4 bases outside the gene matches. This CDR3 has 15 residues.

V usage is TRBV5-1 and J usage is TRBJ2-3, with TRBD2 identical over 8 bases. Germline V gene lookup returns CDR1 SGHRS and CDR2 YFSETQ. This CDR3 spans 13 amino acids. Germline trimming cut 7 bases from V and 3 bases from J; bases unmatched to any gene: 4. The CDR3: CASQSGRTDTQYF. The CDR3 DNA reads TGCGCCAGCCAAAGCGGGAGAACAGATACGCAGTATTTT.